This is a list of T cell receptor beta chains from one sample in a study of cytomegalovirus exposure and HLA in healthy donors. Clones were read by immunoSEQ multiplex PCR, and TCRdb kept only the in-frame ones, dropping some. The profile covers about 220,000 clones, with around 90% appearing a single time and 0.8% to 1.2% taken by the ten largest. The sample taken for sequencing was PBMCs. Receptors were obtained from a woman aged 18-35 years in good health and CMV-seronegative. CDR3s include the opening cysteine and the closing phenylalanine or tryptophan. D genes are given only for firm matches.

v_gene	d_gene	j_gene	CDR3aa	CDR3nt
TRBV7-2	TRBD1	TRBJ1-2	CASSLELTGRGYTF	TGTGCCAGCAGCCTAGAATTGACAGGGAGAGGCTACACCTTC
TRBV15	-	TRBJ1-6	CATSRDLNSPLHF	TGTGCCACCAGCAGAGACCTCAATTCACCCCTCCACTTT
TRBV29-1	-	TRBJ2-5	CSAEGIQETQYF	TGCAGCGCCGAGGGTATTCAAGAGACCCAGTACTTC
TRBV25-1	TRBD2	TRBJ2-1	CASRLGLAGASSYNEQFF	TGTGCCAGCAGATTGGGACTAGCGGGAGCCAGCTCCTACAATGAGCAGTTCTTC
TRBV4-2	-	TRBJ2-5	CASSQELAGLQETQYF	TGTGCCAGCAGCCAAGAGTTGGCAGGGCTACAAGAGACCCAGTACTTC
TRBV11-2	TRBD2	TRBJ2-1	CASSSGVGFIAGSYNEQFF	TGTGCCAGCAGCTCTGGTGTGGGTTTTATAGCGGGGTCATACAATGAGCAGTTCTTC
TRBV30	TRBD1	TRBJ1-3	CAWTTGQRFSGNTIYF	TGTGCCTGGACCACGGGACAGCGATTCTCTGGAAACACCATATATTTT
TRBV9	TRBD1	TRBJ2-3	CASSFGTGGYTDTQYF	TGTGCCAGCAGTTTTGGGACAGGGGGTTACACAGATACGCAGTATTTT
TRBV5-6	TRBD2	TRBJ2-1	CASSFSGMRGGSHNEQFF	TGTGCCAGCAGCTTTAGCGGGATGAGGGGTGGAAGCCACAATGAGCAGTTCTTC
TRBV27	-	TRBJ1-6	CASSLIPRNRGSPLHF	TGTGCCAGCAGTTTAATTCCCCGGAACCGGGGATCACCCCTCCACTTT
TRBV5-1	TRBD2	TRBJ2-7	CASSLGLAGGPSSYEQYF	TGCGCCAGCAGCTTGGGACTAGCGGGAGGGCCAAGCTCCTACGAGCAGTACTTC
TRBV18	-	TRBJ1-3	CASSPKSTHSGNTIYF	TGTGCCAGCTCACCTAAGAGTACCCACTCTGGAAACACCATATATTTT